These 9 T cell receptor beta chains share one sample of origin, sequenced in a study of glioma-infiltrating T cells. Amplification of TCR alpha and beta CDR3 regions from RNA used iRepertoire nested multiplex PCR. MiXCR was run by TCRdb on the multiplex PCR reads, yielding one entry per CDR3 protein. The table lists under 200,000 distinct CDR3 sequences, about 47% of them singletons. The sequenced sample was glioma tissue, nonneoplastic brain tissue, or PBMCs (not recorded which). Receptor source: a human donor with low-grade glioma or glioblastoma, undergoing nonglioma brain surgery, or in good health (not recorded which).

In DNA, the CDR3 is TGTGCCAGCAGCTTCGGGGGAGGGGTCGAGCAGTTCTTC. It codes for CASSFGGGVEQFF. The V and J genes are TRBV7-6 and TRBJ2-1; 7 positions agree with TRBD2. The germline V gene encodes CDR1 SGHVS and CDR2 FNYEAQ. V trimming: 3 bases; J trimming: 10 bases; junction bases outside the gene matches: 6. This CDR3 is built from 13 residues.

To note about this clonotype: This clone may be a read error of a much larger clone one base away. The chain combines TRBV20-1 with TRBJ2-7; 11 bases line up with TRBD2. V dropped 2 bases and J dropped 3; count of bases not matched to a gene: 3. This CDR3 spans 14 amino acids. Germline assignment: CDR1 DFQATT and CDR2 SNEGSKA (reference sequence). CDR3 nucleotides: TGCAGTGCTAGAAAACTAGCGGGGGACTACGAGCAGTACTTC. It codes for CSARKLAGDYEQYF.

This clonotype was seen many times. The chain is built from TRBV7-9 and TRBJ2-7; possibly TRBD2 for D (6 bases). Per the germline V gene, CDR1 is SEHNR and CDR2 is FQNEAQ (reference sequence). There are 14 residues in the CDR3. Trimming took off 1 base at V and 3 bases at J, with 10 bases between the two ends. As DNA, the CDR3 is TGTGCCAGCAGCTTAGGGGGGACTGACTACGAGCAGTACTTC. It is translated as CASSLGGTDYEQYF.

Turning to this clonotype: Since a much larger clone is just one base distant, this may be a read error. The DNA of the CDR3 is TGTGCCAGCAGTTACAGGGTCAACAAGCAGTACTTC. Its translation: CASSYRVNKQYF. The chain combines TRBV2 with TRBJ2-7; TRBD1 is a possible D gene (6 bases). The V gene's germline CDR1 is SNHLY and CDR2 FYNNEI. The length of the CDR3 is 12 residues. The V end lost 5 bases, the J end lost 8 bases, and 13 bases lay between the germline ends.

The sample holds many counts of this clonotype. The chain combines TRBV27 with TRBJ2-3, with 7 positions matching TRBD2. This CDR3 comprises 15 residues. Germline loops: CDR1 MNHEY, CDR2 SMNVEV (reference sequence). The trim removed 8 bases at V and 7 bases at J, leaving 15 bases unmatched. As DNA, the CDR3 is TGTGCCAGCTCGTCGGCGGGAGCGCCCAGGAATACGCAGTATTTT. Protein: CASSSAGAPRNTQYF.

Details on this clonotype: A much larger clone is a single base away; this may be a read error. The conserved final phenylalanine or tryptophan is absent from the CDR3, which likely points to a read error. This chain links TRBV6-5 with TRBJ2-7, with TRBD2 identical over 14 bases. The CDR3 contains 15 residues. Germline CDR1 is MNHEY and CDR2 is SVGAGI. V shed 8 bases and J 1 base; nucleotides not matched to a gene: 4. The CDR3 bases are TGTGCCAGCTTTGGACTAGCGGGGGGATCCTACGAGCAGTACCTC. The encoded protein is CASFGLAGGSYEQYL.

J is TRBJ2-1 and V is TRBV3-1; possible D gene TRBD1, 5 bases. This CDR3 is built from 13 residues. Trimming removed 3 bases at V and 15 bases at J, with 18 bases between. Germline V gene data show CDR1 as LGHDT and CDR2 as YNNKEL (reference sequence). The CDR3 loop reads CASSHSLSLQVFF. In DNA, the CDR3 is TGTGCCAGCAGCCACTCCCTAAGCCTACAGGTGTTCTTC.

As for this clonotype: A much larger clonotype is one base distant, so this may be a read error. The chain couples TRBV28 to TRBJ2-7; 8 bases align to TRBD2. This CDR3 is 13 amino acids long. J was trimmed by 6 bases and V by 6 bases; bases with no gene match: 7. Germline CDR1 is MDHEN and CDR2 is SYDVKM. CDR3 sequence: CASSDGLALEQYF. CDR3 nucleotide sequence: TGTGCCAGCAGCGACGGACTAGCCCTCGAGCAGTACTTC.

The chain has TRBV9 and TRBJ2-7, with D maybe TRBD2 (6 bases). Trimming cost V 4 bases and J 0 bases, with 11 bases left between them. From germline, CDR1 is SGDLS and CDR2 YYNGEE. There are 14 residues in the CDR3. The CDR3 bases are TGTGCCAGCAGCACAGTAGCGGTCTCCTACGAGCAGTACTTC. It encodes CASSTVAVSYEQYF.